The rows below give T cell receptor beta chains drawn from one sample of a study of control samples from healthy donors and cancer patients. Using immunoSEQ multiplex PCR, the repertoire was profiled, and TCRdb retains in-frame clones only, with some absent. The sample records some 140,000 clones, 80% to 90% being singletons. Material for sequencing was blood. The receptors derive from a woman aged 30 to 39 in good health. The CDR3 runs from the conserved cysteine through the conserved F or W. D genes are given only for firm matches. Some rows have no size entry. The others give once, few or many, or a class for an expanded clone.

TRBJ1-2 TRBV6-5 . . TGTGCCAGCAGTTACACCGGACTGGGGGGGACTGGCTACACCTTC CASSYTGLGGTGYTF
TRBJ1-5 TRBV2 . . TGTGCCAGCAGGAGAACAGGGCAAAGCAATCAGCCCCAGCATTTT CASRRTGQSNQPQHF
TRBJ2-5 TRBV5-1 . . TGCGCCAGCAGCTTAGCGCCCAAACAAGAGACCCAGTACTTC CASSLAPKQETQYF
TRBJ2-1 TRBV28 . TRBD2 TGTGCCAGCAGTCCTCGACTAGCGGGAGGACTGAGCTCCTACAATGAGCAGTTCTTC CASSPRLAGGLSSYNEQFF
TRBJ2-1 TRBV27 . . TGTGCCAGCAGGCCCGGGAGTTGGGAGGACAATGAGCAGTTCTTC CASRPGSWEDNEQFF
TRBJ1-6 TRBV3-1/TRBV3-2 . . TGTGCCAGCAGCCAACGTCCGGGTCTCACCCTCCACTTT CASSQRPGLTLHF
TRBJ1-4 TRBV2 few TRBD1 TGTGCCAGCAGGGCCGACAGGGCCCTATATGAAAAACTGTTTTTT CASRADRALYEKLFF
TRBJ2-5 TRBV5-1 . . TGCGCCAGCAGCTTGGCGGCTAGCCAAGAGACCCAGTACTTC CASSLAASQETQYF
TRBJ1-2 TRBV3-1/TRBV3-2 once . TGTGCCAGCAGCCAGCCAAGCCTCCGGGGTGGCTACACCTTC CASSQPSLRGGYTF
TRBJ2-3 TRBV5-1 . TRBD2 TGCGCCAGCAGCTTGGAAGGGAGGGCCACAGATACGCAGTATTTT CASSLEGRATDTQYF
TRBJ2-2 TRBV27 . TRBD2 TGTGCCAGCAGTTTCCTCTTTGAGACTAGCGGGAGATACACCGGGGAGCTGTTTTTT CASSFLFETSGRYTGELFF
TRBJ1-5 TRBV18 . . TGTGCCAGCTCACCCTCGGGCAGGGATAGCAATCAGCCCCAGCATTTT CASSPSGRDSNQPQHF
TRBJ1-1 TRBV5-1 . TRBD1 TGCGCCAGCAGCTTAACAGGGGCGATGAACACTGAAGCTTTCTTT CASSLTGAMNTEAFF
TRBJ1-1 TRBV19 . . TGTGCCAGTAGTATAGGTACAGGGTCGACTGAAGCTTTCTTT CASSIGTGSTEAFF
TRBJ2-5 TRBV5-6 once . TGTGCCAGCAGCTTCCGGGCCCTATTCCGGGACGGCGAAGAGACCCAGTACTTC CASSFRALFRDGEETQYF
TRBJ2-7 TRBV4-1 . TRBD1 TGCGCCAGCAGCCAAGCCCGGACAGGGTCCTACGAGCAGTACTTC CASSQARTGSYEQYF